These 6 T cell receptor beta chains were all obtained from the same sample, sequenced in a study of regulatory T cells in long-lasting Graves disease. Indicated time point: persistent/refractory GD, antithyroid drugs over 5 years with positive TRAb. PBMC-extracted RNA yielded the TCR library. To make TCR beta libraries, researchers used iRepertoire HTBI primers and Arm-PCR of CDR3 regions. Using its own MiXCR run on the multiplex PCR reads, TCRdb lists one record per CDR3 protein. The sample carries approximately 360,000 distinct CDR3 sequences, roughly 20% recorded once. The input for sequencing was peripheral blood mononuclear cells (PBMCs), taken when the disease was refractory, from a patient treated with antithyroid drugs. The receptors were sampled from a woman aged 40-49 years with Graves disease.

The chain combines TRBV7-9 with TRBJ2-2; D remains unclear. The CDR3 runs 15 residues. V lost 8 bases and J 0 bases, leaving 13 bases between the germline ends. CDR1 is SEHNR, CDR2 FQNEAQ, per germline (reference sequence). CDR3 in DNA: TGTGCCAGCGAGGAGAAGTTCTCGAACACCGGGGAGCTGTTTTTT. It specifies CASEEKFSNTGELFF.

This clonotype has ten or more counts. The chain combines TRBV6-2 or TRBV6-3 with TRBJ1-5; no firm D call. This CDR3 is built from 15 residues. The V end lost 3 bases, the J end lost 0 bases, and 9 bases lay between the germline ends. Germline values: CDR1 MNHEY, CDR2 SVGEGT. The CDR3 DNA follows: TGTGCCAGCAGTTATTCCTCGCGTAGCAATCAGCCCCAGCATTTT. Translated, it gives CASSYSSRSNQPQHF.

This clonotype was counted many times. V gene TRBV15 combines with J gene TRBJ1-1; the D gene is possibly TRBD1 (5 bases). The germline V gene encodes CDR1 LNHNV and CDR2 YYDKDF (reference sequence). The V gene lost 4 bases and the J gene lost 1 base, with 7 bases spanning the gap. This CDR3 contains 13 residues. The CDR3 bases are TGTGCCACCAGCACGGGGGAGAACACTGAAGCTTTCTTT. Its translation: CATSTGENTEAFF.

The V and J genes are TRBV2 and TRBJ2-3; 12 nucleotides agree with TRBD2. The germline CDR1 and CDR2 sequences are SNHLY and FYNNEI. Trimming took 9 bases from V and 1 from J; bases not matched to a gene: 8. The CDR3 has 16 amino acids. Here the CDR3 DNA reads TGTGCCAGTCGACTAGCGGGAGCATGGGGCACAGATACGCAGTATTTT. As protein: CASRLAGAWGTDTQYF.

V is TRBV7-8 and J is TRBJ2-7; D call uncertain. The CDR3 consists of 17 residues. Germline assignment: CDR1 SGHVS and CDR2 FQNEAQ. Deletions cut 7 bases from V and 0 bases from J, with 22 bases between. The chain's CDR3 is CASTLGAGPGSSYEQYF. The CDR3 region has the DNA TGTGCCAGCACCCTAGGTGCCGGGCCAGGATCCTCCTACGAGCAGTACTTC. Variable domain in full (rest from reference TRBV7-8 and TRBJ2-7): GAGVSQSPRYKVAKRGQDVALRCDPISGHVSLFWYQQALGQGPEFLTYFQNEAQLDKSGLPSDRFFAERPEGSVSTLKIQRTQQEDSAVYLCASTLGAGPGSSYEQYFGPGTRLTVT.

This clonotype showed up many times. The chain combines TRBV2 with TRBJ1-4; weak D call: TRBD1 (6 bases). V was trimmed by 8 bases and J by 4 bases, leaving 11 bases between them. The CDR3 is made up of 13 amino acids. Germline lookup yields CDR1 SNHLY and CDR2 FYNNEI. This CDR3 reads CASRRGSNEKLFF. For the CDR3, the DNA is TGTGCCAGCCGCAGGGGCAGTAATGAAAAACTGTTTTTT.